This T cell receptor (beta chain) was retrieved from a study of T cell clonality in common variable immunodeficiency. Whole-study findings and limits: CVID subjects showed higher TCRbeta clonality than healthy controls. T cell subpopulation sequencing would be needed to explain CVID clonality. Common variable immunodeficiency TCR beta sequences reportedly had fewer deletions and N-nucleotide insertions.

CVID and control samples used equivalent genomic DNA input. Only in-frame clones appear in the TCRdb table, and some are missing; sequencing was by immunoSEQ multiplex PCR. This sample has 80,000 or so clones, each found more than once. The V and J ends lost 8 bases and 3 bases respectively, with 20 bases between them. CDR1 DFQATT and CDR2 SNEGSKA come from the germline V gene (reference sequence). This CDR3 spans 14 amino acids. Ten or more counts support this clone. As yet, its antigen is unknown. With the read ending 3 residues before the CDR3 end, the germline J gene is used to fill in that end. Material for sequencing was peripheral blood mononuclear cells. The clonotype originates from a person between 18 and 75 years old in good health. The chain recombines TRBV20-1 with TRBJ2-7; TRBD2 might be the D (6 bases). CDR3 sequence: CSTLVPGLHYEQYF. The CDR3 DNA, read in part, is TGCAGTACGCTAGTGCCGGGACTCCACTACGAG.